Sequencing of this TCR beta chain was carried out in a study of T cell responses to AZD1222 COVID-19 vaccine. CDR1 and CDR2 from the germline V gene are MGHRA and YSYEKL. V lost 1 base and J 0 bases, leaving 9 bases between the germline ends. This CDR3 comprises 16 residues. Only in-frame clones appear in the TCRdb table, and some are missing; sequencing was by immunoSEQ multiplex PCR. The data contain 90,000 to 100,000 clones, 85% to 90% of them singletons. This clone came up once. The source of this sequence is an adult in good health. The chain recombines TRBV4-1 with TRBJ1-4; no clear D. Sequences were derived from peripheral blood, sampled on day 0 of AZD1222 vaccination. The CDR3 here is CASSQVQGPTNEKLFF. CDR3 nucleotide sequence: TGCGCCAGCAGCCAAGTACAAGGTCCAACTAATGAAAAACTGTTTTTT.